These 18 T cell receptor beta chains originate from one sample sequenced in a study of CD8 T cells in Susac syndrome. When the RNA was reverse transcribed, random hexamers were used with an input of 0.5 to 1 ug. MiXCR, applied by TCRdb to the immunoSEQ multiplex PCR reads, yields one record per CDR3 protein. The data contain just over 300,000 distinct CDR3 sequences, under 95% of them singletons. Input material: CD4+ T cells from PBMCs. Every receptor here comes from a human donor with multiple sclerosis.

The chain couples TRBV6-1 to TRBJ1-2; the D is unclear. This CDR3 is built from 16 residues. Germline CDR1 and CDR2: MNHNS and SASEGT. The ends were cut back, 0 bases at V and 4 bases at J, with 15 bases in the middle. CDR3 DNA sequence: TGTGCCAGCAGTGAAGCGGTGGGATCGACTTTCTATGGCTACACCTTC. Its translation: CASSEAVGSTFYGYTF.

V gene TRBV30 combines with J gene TRBJ1-1; D is unclear. V was cut by 3 bases and J by 1 base, with 12 bases left in between. The V gene's germline CDR1 is GTSNPN and CDR2 SVGIG (reference sequence). There are 14 residues in the CDR3. In DNA form, the CDR3 reads TGTGCCTGGAGAGGGCCCGGGCGGAACACTGAAGCTTTCTTT. Translated, it gives CAWRGPGRNTEAFF. Based on the CDR3 plus reference TRBV30 and TRBJ1-1, the full variable domain is SQTIHQWPATLVQPVGSPLSLECTVEGTSNPNLYWYRQAAGRGLQLLFYSVGIGQISSEVPQNLSASRPQDRQFILSSKKLLLSDSGFYLCAWRGPGRNTEAFFGQGTRLTVV.

The chain joins TRBV6-2 or TRBV6-3 to TRBJ1-5; unclear D gene. Trimming removed 5 bases at V and 5 bases at J, with 10 bases between. Germline CDR1 MNHEY, CDR2 SVGEGT. CDR3 size: 13 residues. The CDR3 here is CASSRSQDQPQHF. DNA of the CDR3: TGTGCCAGCAGTCGCTCCCAGGATCAGCCCCAGCATTTT.

The chain employs TRBV29-1 and TRBJ2-7, with D uncertain. The CDR3 spans 14 residues. V shed 3 bases and J shed 5 bases, with 17 bases lying between them. Germline lookup yields CDR1 SQVTM and CDR2 ANQGSEA. In DNA, the CDR3 is TGCAGCGTTGAGCCGCCAGGTTCTCGGAACGAGCAGTACTTC. Translated, it gives CSVEPPGSRNEQYF.

The chain carries TRBV7-2 and TRBJ2-5; 10 bases align to TRBD2. Germline V gives CDR1 SGHTA, CDR2 FQGNSA. The CDR3 covers 16 residues. The V gene end was trimmed by 5 bases and the J gene end by 4 bases; junction bases not matched to a gene: 10. This CDR3 reads CASSRKREGRGETQYF. CDR3 nucleotide sequence: TGTGCCAGCAGCCGTAAGCGGGAGGGGCGGGGAGAGACCCAGTACTTC.

The chain links TRBV11-2 to TRBJ2-3; D not resolved. V was trimmed by 2 bases and J by 2 bases, leaving 14 bases between them. Germline CDR1 is SGHAT and CDR2 is FQNNGV. The CDR3 is 16 residues long. The chain's CDR3 is CASSLYRQFHTDTQYF. The CDR3 region has the DNA TGTGCCAGCAGCTTATACAGACAATTCCACACAGATACGCAGTATTTT.

This rearrangement joins TRBV7-9 to TRBJ1-1; 8 bases map to TRBD1. The germline V gene encodes CDR1 SEHNR and CDR2 FQNEAQ (reference sequence). Unmatched junction bases numbered 9, after V lost 2 bases and J lost 7 bases. This CDR3 is 15 amino acids long. The CDR3 region has the DNA TGTGCCAGCAGCTTACAGACCGGGACAGGAGATGAAGCTTTCTTT. Its translation: CASSLQTGTGDEAFF.

V gene TRBV7-9 combines with J gene TRBJ2-3; D possibly corresponds to TRBD2 (5 bases). CDR1 is SEHNR, CDR2 FQNEAQ, per germline (reference sequence). V lost 8 bases and J lost 0, with 12 bases in between. The CDR3 spans 14 residues. The CDR3 DNA sequence: TGTGCCAGCCGAAGGAGGCACAGCACAGATACGCAGTATTTT. Amino acid sequence: CASRRRHSTDTQYF.

The chain carries TRBV2 and TRBJ2-5; no clear D gene. CDR1 is SNHLY and CDR2 is FYNNEI in the germline V gene. Trimming stripped 4 bases from V and 5 bases from J, with 17 bases between. The CDR3 extends over 15 amino acids. DNA for the CDR3: TGTGCCAGCAGTGCCCGCCGAGGATCGCGGGAGACCCAGTACTTC. Amino acids: CASSARRGSRETQYF. Filled out from reference TRBV2 and TRBJ2-5, the complete variable domain reads EPEVTQTPSHQVTQMGQEVILRCVPISNHLYFYWYRQILGQKVEFLVSFYNNEISEKSEIFDDQFSVERPDGSNFTLKIRSTKLEDSAMYFCASSARRGSRETQYFGPGTRLLVL.

This chain connects TRBV5-4 to TRBJ1-1; 8 bases fit TRBD1. This CDR3 comprises 17 residues. V was clipped by 0 bases and J by 3 bases; unmatched bases: 10. In germline, CDR1 is SGHNT, CDR2 YYREEE (reference sequence). The CDR3 sequence is CASSLGLTGALDTEAFF. The CDR3 DNA sequence: TGTGCCAGCAGCTTGGGGCTGACAGGGGCGCTGGACACTGAAGCTTTCTTT.

The CDR3 spells CASSEFLGTGVTGYTF. The CDR3 nucleotides are TGTGCCAGCAGTGAATTTTTGGGGACAGGCGTTACCGGCTACACCTTC. The chain carries TRBV2 and TRBJ1-2; 8 bases are a match to TRBD1. CDR1 and CDR2 (germline): SNHLY, FYNNEI. The length of the CDR3 is 16 residues. After removal of 2 bases from V and 8 bases from J, the junction contained 13 bases not matched to a gene.

V usage is TRBV20-1 and J usage is TRBJ1-1; D is perhaps TRBD1 (5 bases). This CDR3 has 13 amino acids. Germline V CDR1 and CDR2: DFQATT, SNEGSKA (reference sequence). V shed 3 bases and J shed 4 bases, with 12 bases lying between them. The CDR3 protein is CSASRGGGTEAFF. The CDR3 nucleotides read TGCAGTGCTAGTCGGGGGGGAGGCACTGAAGCTTTCTTT.

This sequence joins TRBV12-5 and TRBJ1-1; D is perhaps TRBD1 (6 bases). The germline V gene has CDR1 LGHNT and CDR2 FRNRAP. V gave up 3 bases and J gave up 1 base, with 9 bases separating them. The CDR3 extends over 14 amino acids. CDR3 residues: CASGFQGRNTEAFF. CDR3 coding DNA: TGTGCTAGTGGTTTCCAGGGGAGGAACACTGAAGCTTTCTTT.

The chain uses TRBV29-1 and TRBJ1-2; D ambiguous. Germline values: CDR1 SQVTM, CDR2 ANQGSEA. The CDR3 has 13 residues. V shed 4 bases and J shed 2 bases, with 11 bases lying between them. Here the CDR3 DNA reads TGCAGCGTTGGGACCACGGCCAACTATGGCTACACCTTC. Translated, it gives CSVGTTANYGYTF.

This chain joins TRBV7-2 and TRBJ2-2; the D is unclear. V lost 7 bases and J lost 4, with 10 bases in between. Germline V lookup: CDR1 SGHTA, CDR2 FQGNSA. The CDR3 totals 13 residues. Written as DNA, the CDR3 is TGTGCCAGCACTCGGGTCCCCACCGGGGAGCTGTTTTTT. Its protein product is CASTRVPTGELFF. Variable domain in full (rest from reference TRBV7-2 and TRBJ2-2): GAGVSQSPSNKVTEKGKDVELRCDPISGHTALYWYRQSLGQGLEFLIYFQGNSAPDKSGLPSDRFSAERTGGSVSTLTIQRTQQEDSAVYLCASTRVPTGELFFGEGSRLTVL.

This clonotype was counted a single time. J is TRBJ2-3 and V is TRBV6-2 or TRBV6-3, with 12 bases identical to TRBD2. Per the germline V gene, CDR1 is MNHEY and CDR2 is SVGEGT. CDR3 length equals 15 residues. V shed 5 bases and J 10 bases; nucleotides not matched to a gene: 10. DNA of the CDR3: TGTGCCAGCAGTCTCCGGACTAGCGGGACGAAGCCGCAGTATTTT. The encoded protein is CASSLRTSGTKPQYF.

This clonotype was seen a few times. The chain carries TRBV29-1 and TRBJ2-3; 7 nucleotides line up with TRBD1. Germline assignment: CDR1 SQVTM and CDR2 ANQGSEA. The CDR3 covers 14 residues. With V trimmed by 4 bases and J by 2 bases, 6 bases remained unmatched. In DNA form, the CDR3 reads TGCAGCGTTGCCTTGACAGGGATCACAGATACGCAGTATTTT. Residues: CSVALTGITDTQYF.

The chain employs TRBV7-3 and TRBJ1-6, with 8 positions matching TRBD1. V gave up 5 bases and J gave up 7 bases; unmatched junction bases: 4. CDR3 length: 14 residues. In germline, CDR1 is SGHTA, CDR2 FQGTGA. CDR3 protein: CASSATGDNSPLHF. For the CDR3, the DNA is TGTGCCAGCAGCGCGACAGGGGACAATTCACCCCTCCACTTT. The full variable domain, completed using reference TRBV7-3 and TRBJ1-6, is GAGVSQTPSNKVTEKGKYVELRCDPISGHTALYWYRQSLGQGPEFLIYFQGTGAADDSGLPNDRFFAVRPEGSVSTLKIQRTERGDSAVYLCASSATGDNSPLHFGNGTRLTVT.